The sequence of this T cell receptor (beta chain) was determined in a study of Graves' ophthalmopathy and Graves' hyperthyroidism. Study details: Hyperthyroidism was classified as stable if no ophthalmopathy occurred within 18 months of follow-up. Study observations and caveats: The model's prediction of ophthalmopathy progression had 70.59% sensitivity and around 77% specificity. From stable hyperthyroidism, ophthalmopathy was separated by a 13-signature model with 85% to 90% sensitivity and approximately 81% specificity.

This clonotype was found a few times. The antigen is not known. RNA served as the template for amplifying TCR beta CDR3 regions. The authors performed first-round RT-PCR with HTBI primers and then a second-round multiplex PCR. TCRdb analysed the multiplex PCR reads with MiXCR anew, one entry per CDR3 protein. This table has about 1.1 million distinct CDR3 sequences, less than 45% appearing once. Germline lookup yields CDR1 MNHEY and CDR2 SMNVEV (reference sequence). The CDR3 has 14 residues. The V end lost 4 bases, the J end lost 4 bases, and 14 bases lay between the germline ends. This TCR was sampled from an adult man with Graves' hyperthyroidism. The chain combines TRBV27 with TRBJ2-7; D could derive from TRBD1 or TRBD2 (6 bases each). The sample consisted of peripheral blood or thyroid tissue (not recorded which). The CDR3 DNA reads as TGTGCCAGCAGTTCCCACAGGGAGGAGTACGAGCAGTACTTC. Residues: CASSSHREEYEQYF.